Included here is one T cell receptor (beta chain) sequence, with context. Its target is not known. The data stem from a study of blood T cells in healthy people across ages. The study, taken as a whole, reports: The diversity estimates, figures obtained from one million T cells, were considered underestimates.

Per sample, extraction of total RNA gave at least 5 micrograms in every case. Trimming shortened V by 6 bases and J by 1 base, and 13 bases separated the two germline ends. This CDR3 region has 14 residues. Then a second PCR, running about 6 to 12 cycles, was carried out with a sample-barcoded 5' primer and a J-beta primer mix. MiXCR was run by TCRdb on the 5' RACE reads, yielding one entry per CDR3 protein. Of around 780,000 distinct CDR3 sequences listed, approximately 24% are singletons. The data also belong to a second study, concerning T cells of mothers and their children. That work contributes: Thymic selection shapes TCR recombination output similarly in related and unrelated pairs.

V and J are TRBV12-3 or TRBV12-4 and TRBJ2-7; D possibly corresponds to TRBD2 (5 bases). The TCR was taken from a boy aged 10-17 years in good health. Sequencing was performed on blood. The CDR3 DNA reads TGTGCCAGCAGCCCAAGCGGACCTTCCTACGAGCAGTACTTC. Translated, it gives CASSPSGPSYEQYF.